The clone carrying this T cell receptor beta chain was seen only once. This entry belongs to a study of blood T cell repertoires in COVID-19. Study at large: The origin of the acute and convalescent COVID-19 samples was the United States, Italy and Spain.

Sequencing was performed with immunoSEQ multiplex PCR; in TCRdb, only in-frame clones are kept and a portion is missing. Among approximately 390,000 clones listed, about 83% were seen once. The sequenced sample was PBMCs or T cells enriched from blood (not recorded which). The receptor was derived from a woman aged 45-59 years who had recovered from COVID-19.

The CDR3 DNA sequence: TGTGCCAGCCGTCCAGGTTTCAATGAGCAGTTCTTC. This sequence encodes CASRPGFNEQFF. The chain carries TRBV12-3 or TRBV12-4 and TRBJ2-1, with D unclear. V lost 8 bases, J lost 6 bases, and 11 bases lay in between. This CDR3 spans 12 amino acids.